This T cell receptor beta chain was profiled in a study of spatial heterogeneity in lung cancer. At the level of the study: Beta-chain sequences were consistently detected more often than alpha-chain sequences. As counted in raw reads, each unique TCR and UMI combination appeared more than ten times on average.

Between the trimmed V and J ends, which lost 5 bases and 6 bases, there was a span of 14 bases. The germline CDR1 and CDR2 sequences are KGHDR and SFDVKD. The CDR3 is made up of 14 amino acids. The time point is: sample taken at primary tumor resection. The donors comprised about 70 untreated early-stage non-small cell lung cancer patients. The sequenced material consisted of unsorted whole RNA from tumor, nontumor lung or frozen PBMC. TCRdb ran MiXCR on the 5' RACE reads and lists one entry per CDR3 protein. The sample yields 7,500 to 8,000 distinct CDR3 sequences, around 9.7% seen once. This clonotype has at least ten counts.

The sequence came from a male donor with early-stage non-small cell lung cancer. The material sequenced was normal lung tissue next to the tumor, taken at surgery. The chain joins TRBV24-1 to TRBJ2-3, with D perhaps TRBD2 (6 bases). CDR3: CATSVGGSGDTQYF. Here the CDR3 DNA reads TGTGCCACCAGTGTCGGGGGATCGGGTGATACGCAGTATTTT.